This note documents a single T cell receptor beta chain sequence. The source of the sample is a study of blood T cell repertoires in COVID-19. Authors' analysis steps: Researchers report that nucleated cell counts were estimated from reference gene primer amplification. Using immunoSEQ multiplex PCR, the repertoire was profiled, and TCRdb retains in-frame clones only, with some absent. The DNA gave D and trimming, while V, J and clone size come from that table. The sample includes tens of thousands of clones, roughly 80% seen only once; the top ten take 19%. This TCR came from a woman over 75 with acute or convalescent COVID-19. The sequencing input was peripheral blood.

For the CDR3, the DNA is TGTGCCAGTAGTTCGACAGGGAGAAGGGATACGCAGTATTTT. Protein sequence: CASSSTGRRDTQYF. V gene TRBV19 combines with J gene TRBJ2-3, with 7 nucleotides matching TRBD1. In germline, CDR1 is LNHDA, CDR2 SQIVND (reference sequence). V shed 5 bases and J 6 bases; nucleotides not matched to a gene: 8. The CDR3 is 14 amino acids. The full variable domain, with the rest looked up from reference TRBV19 and TRBJ2-3, is DGGITQSPKYLFRKEGQNVTLSCEQNLNHDAMYWYRQDPGQGLRLIYYSQIVNDFQKGDIAEGYSVSREKKESFPLTVTSAQKNPTAFYLCASSSTGRRDTQYFGPGTRLTVL.